What follows is one T cell receptor beta chain and its context. The entry originates in a study of T cell responses to AZD1222 COVID-19 vaccine. Study overall: Pooled samples include second doses given at about 4 or 12 weeks.

The method was immunoSEQ multiplex PCR; TCRdb's version includes in-frame clones alone and lacks a portion of them. The table lists more than 150,000 clones, about 92% of them singletons. Germline lookup yields CDR1 LNHDA and CDR2 SQIVND (reference sequence). Trimming removed 5 bases at V and 8 bases at J, with 15 bases between. The CDR3 is 13 amino acids. The input for sequencing was peripheral blood, taken on day 0 of AZD1222 vaccination. V is TRBV19 and J is TRBJ1-2; no reliable D call. This sequence was found in an adult in good health. CDR3 bases: TGTGCCAGTAGTTTCAATGAGGGCCTCGGCTACACCTTC. Encoded protein: CASSFNEGLGYTF.